This is a list of T cell receptor beta chains from one sample in a study of CD8 T cells in Susac syndrome. TCRdb called the immunoSEQ multiplex PCR reads again in MiXCR, with one record for every CDR3 protein. The table has 150,000 to 200,000 distinct CDR3 sequences, 80% to 95% seen once. Sequences were obtained from CD4+ T cells from PBMCs. These receptors were collected from a human donor in good health. CDR3s include the opening cysteine and the closing phenylalanine or tryptophan. A D gene is named only where the DNA matches it firmly. For some rows the clone size is stated as once, few or many, or as a class when expanded; others skip it.

TRBJ1-5	-	-	TRBV3-1	CASSQGEKQPQHF	TGTGCCAGCAGCCAAGGCGAAAAGCAGCCCCAGCATTTT
TRBJ1-2	-	TRBD1	TRBV29-1	CSATRHDRGANYGYTF	TGCAGCGCCACAAGACACGACAGGGGAGCTAACTATGGCTACACCTTC
TRBJ2-3	-	-	TRBV18	CASSPRGYPDTQYF	TGTGCCAGCTCACCACGAGGATATCCAGATACGCAGTATTTT
TRBJ2-1	-	-	TRBV5-1	CASKAQGMRNEQFF	TGCGCCAGCAAAGCCCAGGGTATGCGAAATGAGCAGTTCTTC
TRBJ2-2	-	-	TRBV7-6	CASSGANTGELFF	TGTGCCAGCAGCGGGGCGAACACCGGGGAGCTGTTTTTT
TRBJ1-1	-	TRBD1	TRBV20-1	CSARGQGAMNTEAFF	TGCAGTGCTAGGGGACAGGGGGCGATGAACACTGAAGCTTTCTTT
TRBJ1-1	-	-	TRBV20-1	CSASPRGAGAFF	TGCAGTGCTAGCCCCAGGGGCGCTGGAGCTTTCTTT
TRBJ2-2	-	TRBD1	TRBV2	CASRPKTGILRELFF	TGTGCCAGCAGGCCAAAGACAGGGATTCTAAGGGAGCTGTTTTTT
TRBJ1-2	-	-	TRBV25-1	CASSDLSYGYTF	TGTGCCAGCAGTGATCTGAGCTATGGCTACACCTTC
TRBJ2-1	-	TRBD1	TRBV3-1	CASSIPGTGVNEQFF	TGTGCCAGCAGCATTCCCGGGACAGGGGTTAATGAGCAGTTCTTC
TRBJ1-1	-	-	TRBV12-3/TRBV12-4	CASITNTEAFF	TGTGCCAGCATTACGAACACTGAAGCTTTCTTT
TRBJ1-2	-	-	TRBV20-1	CSARVGHGYTF	TGCAGTGCTAGGGTCGGACATGGCTACACCTTC
TRBJ1-1	-	-	TRBV7-9	CASSLLPGPIRVGAFF	TGTGCCAGCAGCTTACTCCCGGGACCGATAAGAGTAGGAGCTTTCTTT
TRBJ2-2	-	-	TRBV7-2	CASSLAASDGTGELFF	TGTGCCAGCAGCTTAGCGGCTAGCGACGGCACCGGGGAGCTGTTTTTT
TRBJ2-7	-	-	TRBV21-1	CASSQGRCWTGSSYEQYF	TGTGCCAGCAGCCAGGGGAGGTGTTGGACAGGGAGCTCCTACGAGCAGTACTTC
TRBJ2-7	-	TRBD1	TRBV6-5	CASSGQGLGDEQYF	TGTGCCAGCAGTGGACAGGGTCTCGGGGACGAGCAGTACTTC
TRBJ1-5	-	-	TRBV3-1	CASSQAGAAWGQPQHF	TGTGCCAGCAGCCAAGCAGGGGCAGCCTGGGGTCAGCCCCAGCATTTT
TRBJ2-7	-	-	TRBV30	CAWGPAFYEQYF	TGTGCCTGGGGACCGGCTTTCTACGAGCAGTACTTC
TRBJ1-1	-	TRBD1	TRBV13	CASSQGTGHTTEAFF	TGTGCCAGCAGCCAAGGGACAGGACATACCACTGAAGCTTTCTTT
TRBJ1-5	-	TRBD1	TRBV6-6	CASQPGTGGNQPQHF	TGTGCCAGCCAACCCGGGACAGGGGGGAATCAGCCCCAGCATTTT
TRBJ2-5	-	TRBD2	TRBV5-1	CASSLRLARETQYF	TGCGCCAGCAGCCTCAGACTAGCGCGAGAGACCCAGTACTTC
TRBJ1-5	-	TRBD1	TRBV12-3/TRBV12-4	CASSRTGYDQPQHF	TGTGCCAGCAGCCGGACAGGGTACGATCAGCCCCAGCATTTT
TRBJ2-2	-	-	TRBV4-1	CASSHATDSRMNTGELFF	TGCGCCAGCAGCCACGCTACCGACAGCCGGATGAACACCGGGGAGCTGTTTTTT
TRBJ1-3	-	-	TRBV7-9	CAAEGRVNTIYF	TGTGCCGCGGAGGGGAGGGTTAACACCATATATTTT
TRBJ2-3	-	-	TRBV29-1	CSVALVDTQYF	TGCAGCGTGGCCCTCGTGGATACGCAGTATTTT
TRBJ2-5	-	TRBD2	TRBV25-1	CASSELAGDQETQYF	TGTGCCAGCAGTGAACTAGCGGGAGACCAAGAGACCCAGTACTTC
TRBJ1-6	-	-	TRBV20-1	CSARVQGYNSPLHF	TGCAGTGCTAGGGTACAGGGATATAATTCACCCCTCCACTTT
TRBJ1-2	-	-	TRBV5-1	CASAPEGANYGYTF	TGCGCCAGCGCCCCGGAGGGAGCTAACTATGGCTACACCTTC
TRBJ1-2	-	TRBD1	TRBV2	CASSVTGQGNYGYTF	TGTGCCAGCAGTGTTACGGGACAGGGTAACTATGGCTACACCTTC
TRBJ1-5	-	TRBD1	TRBV2	CASRDRNQPQHF	TGTGCCAGCAGGGACAGGAATCAGCCCCAGCATTTT
TRBJ1-1	-	TRBD1	TRBV29-1	CSVASTGDTEAFF	TGCAGCGTTGCCTCGACAGGGGACACTGAAGCTTTCTTT
TRBJ2-1	once	-	TRBV7-2	CASSAGTLNEQFF	TGTGCCAGCAGCGCCGGGACCCTCAATGAGCAGTTCTTC
TRBJ1-2	once	TRBD1	TRBV18	CASSPAATGNYGYTF	TGTGCCAGCTCACCAGCTGCGACAGGGAACTATGGCTACACCTTC
TRBJ1-5	-	-	TRBV7-2	CASSPRQLQPQHF	TGTGCCAGCAGCCCCCGACAGCTTCAGCCCCAGCATTTT
TRBJ2-4	-	-	TRBV3-1	CASSQTGLAKNIQYF	TGTGCCAGCAGCCAAACAGGGCTAGCCAAAAACATTCAGTACTTC
TRBJ1-2	-	-	TRBV5-1	CASRSRDYGYTF	TGCGCCAGCAGGTCAAGGGACTATGGCTACACCTTC
TRBJ1-1	-	TRBD1	TRBV7-8	CASSFRQGITEAFF	TGTGCCAGCAGCTTCAGACAGGGGATCACTGAAGCTTTCTTT
TRBJ1-4	-	-	TRBV5-1	CASSHYGTFNEKLFF	TGCGCCAGCAGCCACTACGGGACCTTTAATGAAAAACTGTTTTTT
TRBJ1-1	-	TRBD1	TRBV29-1	CSGKQGVSDTEAFF	TGCAGCGGTAAACAGGGGGTGAGCGACACTGAAGCTTTCTTT
TRBJ2-1	-	-	TRBV7-2	CASSPGTAAYNEQFF	TGTGCCAGCAGCCCCGGGACTGCGGCCTACAATGAGCAGTTCTTC
TRBJ2-1	-	TRBD2	TRBV9	CASSSGTSGTGEQFF	TGTGCCAGCAGCTCCGGGACTAGCGGTACGGGTGAGCAGTTCTTC
TRBJ2-5	-	-	TRBV2	CASSLGEYEETQYF	TGTGCCAGCAGTCTGGGGGAATACGAAGAGACCCAGTACTTC
TRBJ1-5	-	-	TRBV4-1	CASSQDRINQPQHF	TGCGCCAGCAGCCAAGACAGGATTAATCAGCCCCAGCATTTT
TRBJ1-1	once	TRBD1	TRBV2	CASRAGQGLGAEAFF	TGTGCCAGCAGGGCTGGACAGGGGCTGGGCGCTGAAGCTTTCTTT
TRBJ2-5	-	-	TRBV2	CASSEALSLEETQYF	TGTGCCAGCAGTGAAGCGCTTAGTTTGGAAGAGACCCAGTACTTC